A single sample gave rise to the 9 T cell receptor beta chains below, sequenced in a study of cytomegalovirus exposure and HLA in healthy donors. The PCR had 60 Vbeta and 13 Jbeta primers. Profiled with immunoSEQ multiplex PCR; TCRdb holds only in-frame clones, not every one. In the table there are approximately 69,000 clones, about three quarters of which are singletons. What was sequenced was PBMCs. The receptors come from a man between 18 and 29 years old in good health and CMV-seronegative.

CDR3 in amino acids: CASSIGPPSTDTQYF. CDR3 nucleotide sequence: TGTGCCAGTAGTATAGGGCCTCCTAGCACAGATACGCAGTATTTT. J is TRBJ2-3 and V is TRBV19; D call uncertain. The CDR3 consists of 15 residues. Looked up from germline, CDR1 is LNHDA and CDR2 is SQIVND (reference sequence). Trimming removed 1 base from V and 0 bases from J, with 8 bases in between.

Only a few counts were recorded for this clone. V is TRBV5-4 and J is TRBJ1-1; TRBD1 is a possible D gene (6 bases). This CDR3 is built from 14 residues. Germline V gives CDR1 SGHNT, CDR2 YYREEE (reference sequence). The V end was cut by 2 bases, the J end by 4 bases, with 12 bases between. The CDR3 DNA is TGTGCCAGCAGCTTACAGGGACCGGTCACTGAAGCTTTCTTT. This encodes CASSLQGPVTEAFF.

Here the CDR3 DNA reads TGTGCCTGGAGTTCGGCAGGGCGAGGAAACACCATATATTTT. It codes for CAWSSAGRGNTIYF. The rearrangement joins TRBV30 to TRBJ1-3, with D maybe TRBD1 (5 bases). There are 14 residues in the CDR3. Germline assignment: CDR1 GTSNPN and CDR2 SVGIG (reference sequence). The V and J ends lost 2 bases and 4 bases respectively, with 12 bases between them.

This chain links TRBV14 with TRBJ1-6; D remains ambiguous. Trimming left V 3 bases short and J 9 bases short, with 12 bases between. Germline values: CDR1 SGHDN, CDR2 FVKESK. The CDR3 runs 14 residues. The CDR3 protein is CASSHVEALSPLHF. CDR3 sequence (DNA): TGTGCCAGCAGCCACGTCGAGGCCCTTTCACCCCTCCACTTT.

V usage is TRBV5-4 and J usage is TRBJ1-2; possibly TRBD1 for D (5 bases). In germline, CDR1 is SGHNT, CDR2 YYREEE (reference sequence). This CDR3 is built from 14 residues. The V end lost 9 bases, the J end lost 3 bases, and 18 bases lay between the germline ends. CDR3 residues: CATKQASLDYGYTF. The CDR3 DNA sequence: TGTGCCACGAAACAGGCCTCTCTCGACTATGGCTACACCTTC.

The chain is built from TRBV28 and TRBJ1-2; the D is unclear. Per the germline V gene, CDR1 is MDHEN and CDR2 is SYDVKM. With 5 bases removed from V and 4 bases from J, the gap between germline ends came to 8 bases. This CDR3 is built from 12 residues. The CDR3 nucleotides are TGTGCCAGCAGTGACCAGGTCTATGGCTACACCTTC. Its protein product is CASSDQVYGYTF.

The CDR3 is CASSESQGVNGYTF. In DNA form, the CDR3 reads TGTGCCAGCAGTGAATCCCAGGGGGTAAATGGCTACACCTTC. V is TRBV6-1 and J is TRBJ1-2; TRBD1 matches at 7 bases. Per germline, CDR1 MNHNS and CDR2 SASEGT. The J segment lost 6 bases and the V segment lost 2 bases, leaving 6 bases of the junction unmatched. The CDR3 has 14 residues.

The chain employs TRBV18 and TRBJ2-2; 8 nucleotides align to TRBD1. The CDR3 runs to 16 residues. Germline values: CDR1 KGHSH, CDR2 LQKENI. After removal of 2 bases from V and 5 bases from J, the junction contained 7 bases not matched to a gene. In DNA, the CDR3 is TGTGCCAGCTCACCATTGCCACAGGGGGAAACCGGGGAGCTGTTTTTT. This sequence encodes CASSPLPQGETGELFF.

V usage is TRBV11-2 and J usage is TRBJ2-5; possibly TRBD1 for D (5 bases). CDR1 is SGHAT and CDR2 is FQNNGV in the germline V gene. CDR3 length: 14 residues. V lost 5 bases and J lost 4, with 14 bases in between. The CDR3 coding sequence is TGTGCCAGCAGCCCCAGGGCAGGGATAGAGACCCAGTACTTC. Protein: CASSPRAGIETQYF. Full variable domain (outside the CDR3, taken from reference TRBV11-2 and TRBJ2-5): EAGVAQSPRYKIIEKRQSVAFWCNPISGHATLYWYQQILGQGPKLLIQFQNNGVVDDSQLPKDRFSAERLKGVDSTLKIQPAKLEDSAVYLCASSPRAGIETQYFGPGTRLLVL.